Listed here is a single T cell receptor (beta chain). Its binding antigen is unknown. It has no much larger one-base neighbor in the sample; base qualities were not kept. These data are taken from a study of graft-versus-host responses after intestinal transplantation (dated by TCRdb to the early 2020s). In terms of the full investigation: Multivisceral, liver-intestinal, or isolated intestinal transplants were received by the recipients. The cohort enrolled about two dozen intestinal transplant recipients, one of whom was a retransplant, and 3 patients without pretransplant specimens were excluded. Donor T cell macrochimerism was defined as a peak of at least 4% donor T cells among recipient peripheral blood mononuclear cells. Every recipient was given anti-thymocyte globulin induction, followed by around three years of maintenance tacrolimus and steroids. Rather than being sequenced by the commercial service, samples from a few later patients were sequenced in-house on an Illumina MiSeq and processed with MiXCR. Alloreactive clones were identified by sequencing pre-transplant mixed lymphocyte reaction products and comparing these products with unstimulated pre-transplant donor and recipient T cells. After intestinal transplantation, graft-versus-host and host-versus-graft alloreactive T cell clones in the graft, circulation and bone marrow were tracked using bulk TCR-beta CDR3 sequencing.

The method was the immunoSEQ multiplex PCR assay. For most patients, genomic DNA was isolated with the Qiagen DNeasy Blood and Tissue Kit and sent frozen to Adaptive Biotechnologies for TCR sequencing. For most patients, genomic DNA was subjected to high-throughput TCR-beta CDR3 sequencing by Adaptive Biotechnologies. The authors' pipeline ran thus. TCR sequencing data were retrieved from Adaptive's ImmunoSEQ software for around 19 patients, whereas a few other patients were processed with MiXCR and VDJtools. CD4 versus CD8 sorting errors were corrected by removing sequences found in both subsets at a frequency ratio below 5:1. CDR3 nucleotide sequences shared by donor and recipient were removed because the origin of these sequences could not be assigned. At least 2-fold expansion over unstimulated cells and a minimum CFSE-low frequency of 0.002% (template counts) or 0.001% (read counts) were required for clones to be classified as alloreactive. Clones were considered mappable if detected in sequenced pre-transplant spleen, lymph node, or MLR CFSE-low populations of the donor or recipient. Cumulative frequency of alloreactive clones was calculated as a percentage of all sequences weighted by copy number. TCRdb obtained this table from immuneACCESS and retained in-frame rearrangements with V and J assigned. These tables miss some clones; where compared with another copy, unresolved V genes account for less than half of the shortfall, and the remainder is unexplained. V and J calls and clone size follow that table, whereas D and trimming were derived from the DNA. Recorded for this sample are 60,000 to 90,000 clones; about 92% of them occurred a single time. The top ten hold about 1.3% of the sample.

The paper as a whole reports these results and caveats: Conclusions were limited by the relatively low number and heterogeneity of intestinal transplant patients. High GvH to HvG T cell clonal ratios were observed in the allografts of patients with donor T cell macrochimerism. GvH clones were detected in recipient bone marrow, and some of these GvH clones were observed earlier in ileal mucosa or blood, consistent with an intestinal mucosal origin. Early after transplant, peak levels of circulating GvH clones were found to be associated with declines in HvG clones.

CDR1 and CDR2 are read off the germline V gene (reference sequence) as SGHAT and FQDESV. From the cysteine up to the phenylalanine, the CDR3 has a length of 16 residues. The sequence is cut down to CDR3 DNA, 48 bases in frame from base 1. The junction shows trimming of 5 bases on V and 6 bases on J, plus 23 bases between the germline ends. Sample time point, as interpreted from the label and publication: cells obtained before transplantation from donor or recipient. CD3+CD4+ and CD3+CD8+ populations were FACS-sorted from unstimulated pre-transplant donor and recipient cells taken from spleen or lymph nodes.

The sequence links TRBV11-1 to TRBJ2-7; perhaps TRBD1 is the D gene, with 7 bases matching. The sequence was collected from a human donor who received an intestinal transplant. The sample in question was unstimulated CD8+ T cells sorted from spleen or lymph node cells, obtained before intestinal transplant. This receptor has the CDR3 CASSLSRGTDISEQYF. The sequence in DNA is TGTGCCAGCAGCCTAAGTCGCGGGACAGACATATCCGAGCAGTACTTC.